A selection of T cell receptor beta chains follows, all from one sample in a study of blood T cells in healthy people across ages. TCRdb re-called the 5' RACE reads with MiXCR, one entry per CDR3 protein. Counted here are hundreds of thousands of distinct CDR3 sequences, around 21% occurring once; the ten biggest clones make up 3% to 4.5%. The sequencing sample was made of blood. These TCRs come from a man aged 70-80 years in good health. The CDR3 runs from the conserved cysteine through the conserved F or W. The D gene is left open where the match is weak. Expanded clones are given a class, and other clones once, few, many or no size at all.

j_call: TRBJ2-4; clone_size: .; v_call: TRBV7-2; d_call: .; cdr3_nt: TGTGCCAGCAGCTCCCCGGACAATATAGCCAAAAACATTCAGTACTTC; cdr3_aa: CASSSPDNIAKNIQYF
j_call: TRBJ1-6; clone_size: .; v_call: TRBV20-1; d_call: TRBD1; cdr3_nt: TGCAGTGCTAGAATGTACAGGGGGCGAGATTCACCCCTCCACTTT; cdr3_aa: CSARMYRGRDSPLHF
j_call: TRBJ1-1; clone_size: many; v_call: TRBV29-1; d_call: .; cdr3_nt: TGCAGCGTTGAAGGGCATCATTCCATGGGAAATATGAACACTGAAGCTTTCTTT; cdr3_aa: CSVEGHHSMGNMNTEAFF
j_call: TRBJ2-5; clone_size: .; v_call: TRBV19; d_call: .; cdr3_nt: TGTGCCAGTAGTATAGATGGAGAGACCCAGTACTTC; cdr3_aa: CASSIDGETQYF
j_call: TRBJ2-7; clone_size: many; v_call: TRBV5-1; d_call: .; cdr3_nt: TGCGCCAGCAGCTTTCACACCCGGCAGGGTGCGGTATTGGACGAGCAGTACTTC; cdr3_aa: CASSFHTRQGAVLDEQYF
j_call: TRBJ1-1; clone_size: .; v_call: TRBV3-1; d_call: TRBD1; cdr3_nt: TGTGCCAGCAGAACAGACAGGGGCCCTAAAATCGAAGCTTTCTTT; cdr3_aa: CASRTDRGPKIEAFF
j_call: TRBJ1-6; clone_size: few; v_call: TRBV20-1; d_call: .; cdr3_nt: TGCAGTGCTAGAGATCGGGGGGGCTCCTATAATTCACCCCTCCACTTT; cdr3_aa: CSARDRGGSYNSPLHF
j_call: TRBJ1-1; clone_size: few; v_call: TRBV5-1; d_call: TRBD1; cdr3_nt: TGCGCCAGCAGCTTCGGGACAGGGGGCCCTTCTAACACTGAAGCTTTCTTT; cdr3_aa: CASSFGTGGPSNTEAFF
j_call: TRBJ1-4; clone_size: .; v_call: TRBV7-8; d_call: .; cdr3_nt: TGTGCCAGCAGCTTAGGCAGGGTTGGAGATGAAAAACTGTTTTTT; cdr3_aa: CASSLGRVGDEKLFF
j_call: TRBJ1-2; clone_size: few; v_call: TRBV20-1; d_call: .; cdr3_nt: TGCAGTACTAGACGGACGGAGAACTATGGCTACACCTTC; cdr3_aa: CSTRRTENYGYTF
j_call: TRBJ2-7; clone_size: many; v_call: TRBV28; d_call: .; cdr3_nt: TGTGCCAGCAGTTTAGTCGGGTCCAGCTCCTACGAGCAGTACTTC; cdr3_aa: CASSLVGSSSYEQYF
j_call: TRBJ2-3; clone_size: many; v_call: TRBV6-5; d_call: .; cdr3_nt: TGTGCCAGCAGTTATAGGGGACATACTAGCACAGATACGCAGTATTTT; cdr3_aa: CASSYRGHTSTDTQYF
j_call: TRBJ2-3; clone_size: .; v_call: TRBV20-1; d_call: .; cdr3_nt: TGCAGTGCTAGGGTTGGGGGCGGTAGCACAGATACGCAGTATTTT; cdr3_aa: CSARVGGGSTDTQYF
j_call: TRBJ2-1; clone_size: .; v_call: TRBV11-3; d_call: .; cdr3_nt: TGTGCCAGCAGCACCGACGGGAGCTCCTACAATGAGCAGTTCTTC; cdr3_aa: CASSTDGSSYNEQFF
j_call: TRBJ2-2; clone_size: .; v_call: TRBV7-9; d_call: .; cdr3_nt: TGTGCTTCCGGGACAAGGAACACCGGGGAGCTGTTTTTT; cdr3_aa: CASGTRNTGELFF
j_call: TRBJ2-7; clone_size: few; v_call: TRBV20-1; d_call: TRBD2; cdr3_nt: TGCAGTGCCGCGGGAGCGGGGACCTACGAGCAGTACTTC; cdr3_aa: CSAAGAGTYEQYF
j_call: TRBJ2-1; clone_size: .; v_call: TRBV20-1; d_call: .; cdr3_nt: TGCAGTGCTGGTCAGAATGAGCAGTTCTTC; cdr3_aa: CSAGQNEQFF
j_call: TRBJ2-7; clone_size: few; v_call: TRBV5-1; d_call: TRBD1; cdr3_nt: TGCGCCAGCAGCGCAGGGGGCGCGTCTGGGCAGTACTTC; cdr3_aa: CASSAGGASGQYF
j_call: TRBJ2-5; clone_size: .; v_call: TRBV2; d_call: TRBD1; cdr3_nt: TGTGCCAGCAGCGTCCTGACAGGGGGCGGACGAGAGACCCAGTACTTC; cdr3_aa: CASSVLTGGGRETQYF
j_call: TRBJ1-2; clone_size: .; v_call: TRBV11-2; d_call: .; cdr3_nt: TGTGCCAGCAGCCCGGAGAAGTATGGCTACACCTTC; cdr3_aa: CASSPEKYGYTF
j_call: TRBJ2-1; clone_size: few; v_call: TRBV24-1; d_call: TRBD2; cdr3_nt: TGTGCCACCAGTGATTTGGCGGGAGACGTTAATGAGCAGTTCTTC; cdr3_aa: CATSDLAGDVNEQFF
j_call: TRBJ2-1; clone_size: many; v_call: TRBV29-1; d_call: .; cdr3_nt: TGCAGCGTTGAGAACAATGAGCAGTTCTTC; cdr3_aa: CSVENNEQFF
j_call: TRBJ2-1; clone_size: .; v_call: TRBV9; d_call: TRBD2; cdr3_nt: TGTGCCAGCAGCTCCCGGGGAAGCGGGGCTTCCTACAATGAGCAGTTCTTC; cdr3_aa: CASSSRGSGASYNEQFF
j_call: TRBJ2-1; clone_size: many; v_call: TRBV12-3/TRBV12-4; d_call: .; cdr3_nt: TGTGCCAGCAGTCCCAGGACCGAACTAGTGAATGAGCAGTTCTTC; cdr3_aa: CASSPRTELVNEQFF